Presented here are 27 T cell receptor beta chains from one specimen sequenced in a study of shared clonotypes between healthy human individuals. CD8 cells regarded as naive lacked CD45RO, were positively chosen for CCR7, and omitted terminally differentiated effector memory CD45RA+ cells. Method: immunoSEQ multiplex PCR; TCRdb's copy keeps in-frame clones and lacks some. The table shows about 580,000 clones, with roughly 98% occurring only once. The sequencing input was naive CD8+ T cells sorted from blood. All receptors come from a man aged 30-40 years in good health.

The chain links TRBV29-1 to TRBJ2-7, with D perhaps matching TRBD1 or TRBD2 (5 bases each). CDR3 length equals 18 residues. The germline V gene has CDR1 SQVTM and CDR2 ANQGSEA. Trimming removed 2 bases from V and 6 bases from J, with 29 bases in between. CDR3 in DNA: TGCAGCGTTGAAATGTTCAATGGGGGAGAGGACCCGTTATTCGAGCAGTACTTC. It is translated as CSVEMFNGGEDPLFEQYF.

This clone was seen only once. The chain is built from TRBV6-5 and TRBJ2-7, with TRBD2 matching 7 bases. Germline CDR1 is MNHEY and CDR2 is SVGAGI. The CDR3 covers 13 residues. With 0 bases clipped from V and 6 bases from J, the junction kept 2 bases outside the gene matches. The CDR3 DNA reads TGTGCCAGCAGTTACTCGGGGGGGGTCGAGCAGTACTTC. Its protein product is CASSYSGGVEQYF.

The rearrangement links TRBV14 to TRBJ1-1, with 9 positions matching TRBD1. J lost 1 base, V lost 6 bases, and 6 bases had no gene match. CDR3 length: 15 amino acids. Germline values: CDR1 SGHDN, CDR2 FVKESK. The CDR3 DNA follows: TGTGCCAGCAGACAGGGGGCTTGGGGGAACACTGAAGCTTTCTTT. Translating it yields CASRQGAWGNTEAFF. The full variable domain, completed using reference TRBV14 and TRBJ1-1, is EAGVTQFPSHSVIEKGQTVTLRCDPISGHDNLYWYRRVMGKEIKFLLHFVKESKQDESGMPNNRFLAERTGGTYSTLKVQPAELEDSGVYFCASRQGAWGNTEAFFGQGTRLTVV.

A note on this clone: Other DNA sequences from this sample encode an identical CDR3 as well. This chain links TRBV6-5 with TRBJ2-7, with D unresolved. The ends were cut back, 2 bases at V and 2 bases at J, with 1 base in the middle. Germline V gene data show CDR1 as MNHEY and CDR2 as SVGAGI. This CDR3 is 11 amino acids long. The CDR3 bases are TGTGCCAGCAGTTACGCCTACGAGCAGTACTTC. Translation gives CASSYAYEQYF.

The V call is TRBV11-2, the J call TRBJ1-2, with a tentative D call TRBD1 (5 bases). In germline, CDR1 is SGHAT, CDR2 FQNNGV. V was pared by 1 base and J by 1 base, with 7 bases between. The CDR3 is made up of 14 amino acids. The chain's CDR3 is CASSLVGVNYGYTF. The CDR3, as DNA: TGTGCCAGCAGCTTAGTGGGGGTTAACTATGGCTACACCTTC.

This chain joins TRBV10-3 and TRBJ2-1, with 9 bases identical to TRBD2. This CDR3 contains 15 residues. CDR1 and CDR2 (germline): ENHRY, SYGVKD. V shed 0 bases, J shed 4 bases, and the junction held 1 base outside the gene matches. In DNA form, the CDR3 reads TGTGCCATCAGTGAGTCGGCGGGAGGGTACAATGAGCAGTTCTTC. Its protein is CAISESAGGYNEQFF.

The gene calls are TRBV14 and TRBJ2-1; TRBD1 might be the D (5 bases). The CDR3 covers 13 residues. Trimming took off 4 bases at V and 4 bases at J, with 8 bases between the two ends. Germline lookup yields CDR1 SGHDN and CDR2 FVKESK. The chain's CDR3 is CASSLQEYNEQFF. As DNA, the CDR3 is TGTGCCAGCAGCCTACAGGAATACAATGAGCAGTTCTTC.

This rearrangement joins TRBV19 to TRBJ1-2; tentative D call: TRBD1 (5 bases). V lost 3 bases to trimming and J lost 0 bases, with 8 bases between them. This CDR3 has 14 residues. The germline V gene has CDR1 LNHDA and CDR2 SQIVND (reference sequence). CDR3 loop: CASSMQTANYGYTF. The CDR3 nucleotides are TGTGCCAGTAGTATGCAGACAGCTAACTATGGCTACACCTTC.

This chain links TRBV7-9 with TRBJ2-3; 7 bases line up with TRBD1. Per germline, CDR1 SEHNR and CDR2 FQNEAQ (reference sequence). CDR3 length: 14 amino acids. V was clipped by 6 bases and J by 4 bases; unmatched bases: 7. This chain's CDR3 is CASSSNRGADTQYF. In nucleotides, the CDR3 is TGTGCCAGCAGTTCGAACAGGGGTGCAGATACGCAGTATTTT.

The rearrangement uses TRBV7-2 and TRBJ1-5; D call uncertain. The V gene's germline CDR1 is SGHTA and CDR2 FQGNSA. The CDR3 loop spans 13 amino acids. V gave up 5 bases and J gave up 0 bases, with 5 bases separating them. CDR3 loop: CASSINSNQPQHF. CDR3 DNA sequence: TGTGCCAGCAGCATTAATAGCAATCAGCCCCAGCATTTT.

This clone occurred once. This sequence joins TRBV28 and TRBJ2-7, with unresolved D. The ends were cut back, 5 bases at V and 7 bases at J, with 9 bases in the middle. CDR1 is MDHEN, CDR2 SYDVKM, per germline. The CDR3 has 11 residues. The CDR3 loop is CASSLTLEQYF. The CDR3 nucleotides are TGTGCCAGCAGTCTCACCCTAGAGCAGTACTTC.

V is TRBV4-1 and J is TRBJ2-7, with 11 nucleotides matching TRBD2. The germline V gene has CDR1 MGHRA and CDR2 YSYEKL. This CDR3 comprises 16 residues. With 4 bases clipped from V and 0 bases from J, the junction kept 5 bases outside the gene matches. CDR3 coding DNA: TGCGCCAGCAGCCTAGCCGGGACTAGCGGCTCCTACGAGCAGTACTTC. As protein: CASSLAGTSGSYEQYF.

This clone has just one count. This chain joins TRBV6-6 and TRBJ1-1, with D possibly being TRBD1 (6 bases). The CDR3 covers 16 residues. In germline, CDR1 is MNHNY, CDR2 SVGAGI (reference sequence). Trimming stripped 2 bases from V and 0 bases from J, with 13 bases between. In DNA form, the CDR3 reads TGTGCCAGCAGTTACCCGGTGACAGGAATGAACACTGAAGCTTTCTTT. It translates to CASSYPVTGMNTEAFF.

The chain is built from TRBV5-6 and TRBJ2-7; 7 bases are shared with TRBD1. The V segment lost 0 bases and the J segment 2 bases; nucleotides outside the gene matches: 2. Germline values: CDR1 SGHDT, CDR2 YYEEEE. The CDR3 length is 14 residues. CDR3 in amino acids: CASSLDRGPYEQYF. The CDR3 DNA reads TGTGCCAGCAGCTTGGACAGGGGCCCCTACGAGCAGTACTTC.

The chain combines TRBV5-6 with TRBJ2-7; unclear D gene. The germline gives CDR1 SGHDT, CDR2 YYEEEE. V was clipped by 1 base and J by 3 bases, with 11 bases between them. The CDR3 extends over 14 amino acids. The CDR3 sequence: CASSLWAGDYEQYF. In DNA form, the CDR3 reads TGTGCCAGCAGCTTGTGGGCAGGAGACTACGAGCAGTACTTC. Based on the CDR3 plus reference TRBV5-6 and TRBJ2-7, the full variable domain is DAGVTQSPTHLIKTRGQQVTLRCSPKSGHDTVSWYQQALGQGPQFIFQYYEEEERQRGNFPDRFSGHQFPNYSSELNVNALLLGDSALYLCASSLWAGDYEQYFGPGTRLTVT.

To note about this clone: Other DNA sequences in the sample encode the same CDR3. This chain links TRBV28 with TRBJ2-7; 7 bases match TRBD1. The CDR3 is 13 amino acids. The V gene end was trimmed by 2 bases and the J gene end by 3 bases; junction bases not matched to a gene: 1. Per germline, CDR1 MDHEN and CDR2 SYDVKM. The DNA for the CDR3 is TGTGCCAGCAGTTTAGGGACAGACTACGAGCAGTACTTC. It specifies CASSLGTDYEQYF.

The table lists this clone with a count of one. The chain links TRBV4-3 to TRBJ2-1; TRBD1 matches at 7 bases. The V gene end was trimmed by 7 bases and the J gene end by 0 bases; junction bases not matched to a gene: 6. Germline CDR1 and CDR2: LGHNA and YSLEER. The CDR3 is 15 residues long. The chain's CDR3 is CASTRDSSSYNEQFF. CDR3 DNA: TGCGCCAGCACCCGGGACAGCAGCTCCTACAATGAGCAGTTCTTC.

The chain employs TRBV4-1 and TRBJ2-5; tentatively, D is TRBD1 (6 bases). The germline gives CDR1 MGHRA, CDR2 YSYEKL. CDR3 length: 14 residues. Trimming shortened V by 3 bases and J by 0 bases, and 8 bases separated the two germline ends. The CDR3 here is CASSQGDNQETQYF. CDR3 DNA: TGCGCCAGCAGCCAGGGGGACAACCAAGAGACCCAGTACTTC.

This rearrangement joins TRBV25-1 to TRBJ2-4; D is unresolved. The CDR3 runs 16 residues. V was shortened by 4 bases and J by 0 bases, with 13 bases between the two germline ends. Germline loops: CDR1 MGHDK, CDR2 SYGVNS. CDR3 residues: CASSGIGVKAKNIQYF. For the CDR3, the DNA is TGTGCCAGCAGTGGAATCGGCGTGAAAGCCAAAAACATTCAGTACTTC.

This chain connects TRBV7-9 to TRBJ2-4; D is tentatively TRBD1 or TRBD2 (5 bases each). Trimming cost V 3 bases and J 3 bases, with 18 bases left between them. The germline gives CDR1 SEHNR, CDR2 FQNEAQ (reference sequence). This CDR3 comprises 17 residues. The DNA for the CDR3 is TGTGCCAGCAGCTTGACCCGGGACGTATATTTCAAAAACATTCAGTACTTC. This sequence encodes CASSLTRDVYFKNIQYF.

The chain recombines TRBV2 with TRBJ1-2; D is perhaps TRBD1 (6 bases). This CDR3 has 16 residues. V lost 0 bases and J 4 bases, leaving 15 bases between the germline ends. CDR1 and CDR2 from the germline V gene are SNHLY and FYNNEI. CDR3 region: CASSEARAGVRYGYTF. In DNA form, the CDR3 reads TGTGCCAGCAGTGAAGCGCGGGCAGGGGTACGCTATGGCTACACCTTC.

This clone was counted once. The gene calls are TRBV6-5 and TRBJ2-7; 9 bases agree with TRBD1. CDR1 is MNHEY and CDR2 is SVGAGI in the germline V gene. The CDR3 length is 14 residues. With 6 bases clipped from V and 3 bases from J, the junction kept 6 bases outside the gene matches. The CDR3, as DNA: TGTGCCAGCAGATATGACAGGGGGTACTACGAGCAGTACTTC. Protein sequence: CASRYDRGYYEQYF.

This rearrangement joins TRBV6-4 to TRBJ2-1; TRBD2 matches at 13 bases. CDR3 size: 17 residues. CDR1 is MRHNA and CDR2 is SNTAGT in the germline V gene. With V trimmed by 4 bases and J by 0 bases, 3 bases remained unmatched. The CDR3 reads CASSVTSGRSSYNEQFF. The CDR3 DNA reads as TGTGCCAGCAGTGTGACTAGCGGGAGGAGCTCCTACAATGAGCAGTTCTTC.

The chain has TRBV7-8 and TRBJ2-2, with a possible D match to TRBD1 (6 bases). V was trimmed by 4 bases and J by 3 bases, leaving 15 bases between them. The CDR3 totals 16 residues. Germline CDR1 and CDR2: SGHVS and FQNEAQ. In DNA form, the CDR3 reads TGTGCCAGCAGCTCCTCTACAGGGTCGTACACCGGGGAGCTGTTTTTT. Amino acids: CASSSSTGSYTGELFF.

The J gene is TRBJ2-3, the V gene TRBV18; D ambiguous. Germline-derived CDR1 and CDR2 are KGHSH and LQKENI. The CDR3 runs to 15 residues. V shed 1 base and J shed 0 bases, with 8 bases lying between them. CDR3 sequence (DNA): TGTGCCAGCTCACCACGGCTAACTAGCACAGATACGCAGTATTTT. It encodes CASSPRLTSTDTQYF.

J is TRBJ1-1 and V is TRBV4-1; a possible D gene is TRBD1 (6 bases). The CDR3 is 15 amino acids. The ends were cut back, 4 bases at V and 1 base at J, with 13 bases in the middle. In germline, CDR1 is MGHRA, CDR2 YSYEKL. CDR3 sequence reads: CASSPAGQRNTEAFF. The CDR3 DNA sequence: TGCGCCAGCAGCCCAGCCGGACAGAGGAACACTGAAGCTTTCTTT.

V usage is TRBV7-9 and J usage is TRBJ1-4; the D is unclear. Germline V gene data show CDR1 as SEHNR and CDR2 as FQNEAQ (reference sequence). This CDR3 contains 15 residues. V dropped 5 bases and J dropped 0 bases, with 10 bases sitting between them. The CDR3 DNA reads TGTGCCAGCAGCCCCCCCCGGGCAACTAATGAAAAACTGTTTTTT. Translated: CASSPPRATNEKLFF.